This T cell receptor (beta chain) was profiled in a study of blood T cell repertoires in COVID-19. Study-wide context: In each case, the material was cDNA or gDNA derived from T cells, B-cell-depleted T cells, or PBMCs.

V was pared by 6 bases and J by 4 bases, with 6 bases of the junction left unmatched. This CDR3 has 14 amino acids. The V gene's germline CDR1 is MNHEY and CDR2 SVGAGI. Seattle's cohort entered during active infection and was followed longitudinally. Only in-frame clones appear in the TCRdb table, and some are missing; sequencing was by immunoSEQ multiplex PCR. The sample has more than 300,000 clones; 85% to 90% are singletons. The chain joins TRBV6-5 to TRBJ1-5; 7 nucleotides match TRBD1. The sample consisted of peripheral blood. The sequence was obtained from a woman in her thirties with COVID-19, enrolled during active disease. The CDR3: CASSRGTDNQPQHF. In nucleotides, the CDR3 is TGTGCCAGCAGCCGCGGGACAGATAATCAGCCCCAGCATTTT.